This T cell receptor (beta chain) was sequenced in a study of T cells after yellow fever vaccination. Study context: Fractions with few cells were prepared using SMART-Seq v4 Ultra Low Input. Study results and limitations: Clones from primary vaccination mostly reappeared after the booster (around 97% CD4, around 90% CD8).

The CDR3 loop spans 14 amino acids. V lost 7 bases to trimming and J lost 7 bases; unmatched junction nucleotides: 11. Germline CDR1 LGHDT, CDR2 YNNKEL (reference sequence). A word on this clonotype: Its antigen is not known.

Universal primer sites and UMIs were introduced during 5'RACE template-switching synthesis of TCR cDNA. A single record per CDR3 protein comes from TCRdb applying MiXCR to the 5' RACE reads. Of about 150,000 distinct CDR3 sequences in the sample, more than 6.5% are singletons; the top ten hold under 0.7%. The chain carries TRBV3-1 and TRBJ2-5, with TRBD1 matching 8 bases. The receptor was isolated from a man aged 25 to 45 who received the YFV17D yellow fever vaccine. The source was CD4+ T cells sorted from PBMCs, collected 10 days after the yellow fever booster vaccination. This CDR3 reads CASNLQDRDRTQYF. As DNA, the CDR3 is TGTGCCAGCAACCTTCAGGACAGGGATAGGACCCAGTACTTC.